The 26 T cell receptor beta chains below were found in one sample sequenced in a study of blood T cell repertoires in COVID-19. Libraries were prepared by immunoSEQ multiplex PCR; TCRdb keeps only in-frame clonotypes and omits some of them. Seen here are approximately 100,000 clones, about 80% observed once, and the top ten hold 2.5% to 4%. Sequenced material: peripheral blood. The receptors come from an elderly woman with active or convalescent COVID-19.

V gene TRBV24-1 combines with J gene TRBJ2-5; perhaps TRBD2 as D (7 bases). The V end lost 3 bases, the J end lost 0 bases, and 10 bases lay between the germline ends. The CDR3 is 15 amino acids. Germline V gene lookup returns CDR1 KGHDR and CDR2 SFDVKD. CDR3 bases: TGTGCCACCAGTGATACGGGGGGCTACCAAGAGACCCAGTACTTC. Its translation: CATSDTGGYQETQYF.

This clone has only one observation. The rearrangement uses TRBV5-5 and TRBJ2-3; a possible D gene is TRBD1 (6 bases). Germline loops: CDR1 SGHKS, CDR2 YYEKEE (reference sequence). CDR3 size: 15 residues. Between the trimmed V and J ends, which lost 1 base and 3 bases, there was a span of 12 bases. The CDR3 DNA reads TGTGCCAGCAGCTTGCAAGGGGGATGGACAGATACGCAGTATTTT. This translates into CASSLQGGWTDTQYF.

The chain carries TRBV28 and TRBJ2-1; possible D gene TRBD2, 7 bases. The CDR3 consists of 13 residues. V was pared by 3 bases and J by 9 bases, with 12 bases between. In germline, CDR1 is MDHEN, CDR2 SYDVKM. The CDR3 nucleotides read TGTGCCAGCAGTTTGGGGGGGGGCATTGAGCAGTTCTTC. This sequence encodes CASSLGGGIEQFF.

The chain has TRBV6-5 and TRBJ2-3, with TRBD2 matching 11 bases. Germline V gene data show CDR1 as MNHEY and CDR2 as SVGAGI. The CDR3 has 14 amino acids. J gave up 6 bases and V 3 bases, and 2 bases lay outside the gene matches. CDR3 sequence (DNA): TGTGCCAGCAGTTATAGCGGGGGGGAGGATACGCAGTATTTT. Translation gives CASSYSGGEDTQYF.

This chain uses TRBV5-1 with TRBJ1-1; TRBD1 might be the D (5 bases). This CDR3 comprises 14 residues. The V end was cut by 3 bases, the J end by 0 bases, with 9 bases between. The germline V gene has CDR1 SGHRS and CDR2 YFSETQ. The CDR3 nucleotides read TGCGCCAGCAGCTCTGGACACTTGAACACTGAAGCTTTCTTT. As protein: CASSSGHLNTEAFF.

This clone was seen a few times. The chain has TRBV20-1 and TRBJ1-1; D is possibly TRBD1 (6 bases). The CDR3 length is 14 residues. V lost 3 bases and J 7 bases, leaving 18 bases between the germline ends. The germline CDR1 and CDR2 sequences are DFQATT and SNEGSKA (reference sequence). CDR3 sequence: CSASPRGRTGEAFF. CDR3 nucleotide sequence: TGCAGTGCTAGTCCTAGGGGGAGAACCGGTGAAGCTTTCTTT.

The chain employs TRBV25-1 and TRBJ1-2; 10 nucleotides line up with TRBD1. There are 13 residues in the CDR3. With V trimmed by 6 bases and J by 6 bases, 4 bases remained unmatched. Germline-derived CDR1 and CDR2 are MGHDK and SYGVNS. The CDR3 sequence is CASRGTGVNGYTF. In nucleotides, the CDR3 is TGTGCCAGCAGGGGGACAGGGGTAAATGGCTACACCTTC.

The chain has TRBV2 and TRBJ2-1; 10 bases line up with TRBD2. The trim removed 6 bases at V and 5 bases at J, leaving 7 bases unmatched. CDR3 length equals 15 residues. Germline V gene sequence: CDR1 SNHLY, CDR2 FYNNEI. This CDR3 is CASRLGLAENNEQFF. In DNA form, the CDR3 reads TGTGCCAGCAGACTTGGACTAGCGGAAAACAATGAGCAGTTCTTC. Combining the CDR3 with reference TRBV2 and TRBJ2-1 gives the whole variable domain EPEVTQTPSHQVTQMGQEVILRCVPISNHLYFYWYRQILGQKVEFLVSFYNNEISEKSEIFDDQFSVERPDGSNFTLKIRSTKLEDSAMYFCASRLGLAENNEQFFGPGTRLTVL.

The chain links TRBV2 to TRBJ1-4; D unclear. Germline CDR1 is SNHLY and CDR2 is FYNNEI. This CDR3 is 13 amino acids long. V lost 6 bases and J 4 bases, leaving 9 bases between the germline ends. Here the CDR3 DNA reads TGTGCCAGCAGGCAGGTAGTTAATGAAAAACTGTTTTTT. Translating gives CASRQVVNEKLFF.

The genes are TRBV28 and TRBJ2-2; D not certain. Trimming removed 1 base at V and 3 bases at J, with 6 bases between. Germline values: CDR1 MDHEN, CDR2 SYDVKM. The CDR3 sequence is 14 residues long. The CDR3 DNA reads TGTGCCAGCAGTTTATCCCAGTACACCGGGGAGCTGTTTTTT. This encodes CASSLSQYTGELFF.

This chain links TRBV27 with TRBJ2-3; TRBD2 matches at 8 bases. The V segment lost 6 bases and the J segment 1 base; nucleotides outside the gene matches: 9. CDR1 MNHEY and CDR2 SMNVEV come from the germline V gene (reference sequence). CDR3 size: 16 residues. CDR3 nucleotide sequence: TGTGCCAGCAGAGTAGCGGGGAGGCGTGGCACAGATACGCAGTATTTT. This gives the protein CASRVAGRRGTDTQYF.

The chain employs TRBV7-6 and TRBJ2-1; TRBD1 agrees at 8 bases. This CDR3 has 14 residues. The J segment lost 7 bases and the V segment lost 1 base, leaving 3 bases of the junction unmatched. Germline V gene sequence: CDR1 SGHVS, CDR2 FNYEAQ. The CDR3 protein is CASSLGDRKNEQFF. In nucleotides, the CDR3 is TGTGCCAGCAGCTTAGGGGACAGGAAGAATGAGCAGTTCTTC.

A few counts support this clone. This sequence joins TRBV27 and TRBJ1-5, with a tentative D call TRBD1 (5 bases). CDR1 is MNHEY and CDR2 is SMNVEV in the germline V gene (reference sequence). The CDR3 extends over 17 amino acids. V lost 3 bases to trimming and J lost 0 bases, with 15 bases between them. CDR3 amino acids: CASSFRAGIGSNQPQHF. CDR3 nucleotide sequence: TGTGCCAGCAGTTTTCGGGCAGGGATCGGTAGCAATCAGCCCCAGCATTTT.

The chain employs TRBV5-1 and TRBJ2-2; 7 bases line up with TRBD1. This CDR3 contains 13 residues. Germline loops: CDR1 SGHRS, CDR2 YFSETQ. After removal of 4 bases from V and 7 bases from J, the junction contained 4 bases not matched to a gene. The CDR3 spells CASSIGTVGELFF. For the CDR3, the DNA is TGCGCCAGCAGCATCGGGACAGTCGGGGAGCTGTTTTTT. Drawing the rest from reference TRBV5-1 and TRBJ2-2, the complete variable domain is KAGVTQTPRYLIKTRGQQVTLSCSPISGHRSVSWYQQTPGQGLQFLFEYFSETQRNKGNFPGRFSGRQFSNSRSEMNVSTLELGDSALYLCASSIGTVGELFFGEGSRLTVL.

The J gene is TRBJ1-2, the V gene TRBV6-2 or TRBV6-3; 8 nucleotides align to TRBD1. CDR3 length equals 15 residues. The V gene end was trimmed by 0 bases and the J gene end by 7 bases; junction bases not matched to a gene: 7. CDR1 MNHEY and CDR2 SVGEGT come from the germline V gene. CDR3 coding DNA: TGTGCCAGCAGTTACTCGAGACAGGGGTTAGGTGGCTACACCTTC. Translating gives CASSYSRQGLGGYTF.

This clone occurred once. The chain employs TRBV11-2 and TRBJ2-5; D is possibly TRBD2 (7 bases). The CDR3 contains 9 residues. Germline CDR1 and CDR2: SGHAT and FQNNGV. V lost 10 bases and J 10 bases, leaving 10 bases between the germline ends. In nucleotides, the CDR3 is TGTGCCATCGGGGGGCTCCAGTACTTC. Encoded protein: CAIGGLQYF.

The chain joins TRBV28 to TRBJ1-2, with 8 nucleotides matching TRBD1. Germline assignment: CDR1 MDHEN and CDR2 SYDVKM. This CDR3 contains 14 residues. The V segment lost 6 bases and the J segment 2 bases; nucleotides outside the gene matches: 5. The CDR3: CASSLGQANYGYTF. CDR3 bases: TGTGCCAGCAGCTTGGGACAGGCGAACTATGGCTACACCTTC.

V is TRBV30 and J is TRBJ1-3; 8 nucleotides line up with TRBD1. Per germline, CDR1 GTSNPN and CDR2 SVGIG (reference sequence). J was trimmed by 4 bases and V by 1 base; bases with no gene match: 3. This CDR3 is 14 amino acids long. CDR3 DNA sequence: TGTGCCTGGAGTGAGGACAGGGAAGGAAACACCATATATTTT. As protein: CAWSEDREGNTIYF.

The J gene is TRBJ2-1, the V gene TRBV6-5; no firm D call. Deletions cut 6 bases from V and 3 bases from J, with 15 bases between. The CDR3 sequence is 15 residues long. The V gene's germline CDR1 is MNHEY and CDR2 SVGAGI. This CDR3 reads CASRGTFSGYNEQFF. The CDR3 DNA reads as TGTGCCAGCAGGGGCACTTTCAGTGGCTACAATGAGCAGTTCTTC.

The chain couples TRBV4-1 to TRBJ1-2, with TRBD1 as a possible D gene (5 bases). Germline CDR1 is MGHRA and CDR2 is YSYEKL. Deletions cut 5 bases from V and 4 bases from J, with 14 bases between. The CDR3 length is 14 residues. CDR3 sequence reads: CASSSSGGTYGYTF. CDR3 DNA sequence: TGCGCCAGCAGCTCCTCTGGGGGGACCTATGGCTACACCTTC.

The V and J genes are TRBV20-1 and TRBJ2-1; the D is unclear. The CDR3 has 11 residues. Germline V CDR1 and CDR2: DFQATT, SNEGSKA (reference sequence). The ends were cut back, 5 bases at V and 7 bases at J, with 9 bases in the middle. CDR3 amino acids: CSAPLRNEQFF. The DNA of the CDR3 is TGCAGTGCTCCATTGCGGAATGAGCAGTTCTTC.

This chain links TRBV19 with TRBJ2-2; D unclear. With 11 bases removed from V and 2 bases from J, the gap between germline ends came to 15 bases. Germline lookup yields CDR1 LNHDA and CDR2 SQIVND (reference sequence). There are 14 residues in the CDR3. DNA of the CDR3: TGTGCCTCCCTGCCTTCCTACAACACCGGGGAGCTGTTTTTT. Amino acid sequence: CASLPSYNTGELFF.

This clone was counted between two and nine times. The chain recombines TRBV12-3 or TRBV12-4 with TRBJ1-2; D might be TRBD1 (6 bases). With 5 bases removed from V and 4 bases from J, the gap between germline ends came to 11 bases. The CDR3 consists of 13 residues. CDR3 sequence (DNA): TGTGCCAGCAGTCGGACAGCTATCTATGGCTACACCTTC. Translated, it gives CASSRTAIYGYTF.

The chain couples TRBV2 to TRBJ1-4, with TRBD1 as a possible D gene (6 bases). With 5 bases removed from V and 8 bases from J, the gap between germline ends came to 15 bases. Germline CDR1 SNHLY, CDR2 FYNNEI. This CDR3 is 14 amino acids long. This chain's CDR3 is CASSPGVGREKLFF. In DNA, the CDR3 is TGTGCCAGCAGTCCAGGGGTGGGAAGGGAAAAACTGTTTTTT.

V and J are TRBV28 and TRBJ1-5, with TRBD1 matching over 7 bases. This CDR3 spans 14 amino acids. With V trimmed by 6 bases and J by 4 bases, 6 bases remained unmatched. CDR1 MDHEN and CDR2 SYDVKM come from the germline V gene. Here the CDR3 reads CASSGDSLNQPQHF. The CDR3 DNA reads as TGTGCCAGCAGCGGGGACAGCCTGAATCAGCCCCAGCATTTT. The complete variable domain, with remaining parts taken from reference TRBV28 and TRBJ1-5, reads DVKVTQSSRYLVKRTGEKVFLECVQDMDHENMFWYRQDPGLGLRLIYFSYDVKMKEKGDIPEGYSVSREKKERFSLILESASTNQTSMYLCASSGDSLNQPQHFGDGTRLSIL.

The rearrangement uses TRBV5-4 and TRBJ2-2, with no clear D. The V gene's germline CDR1 is SGHNT and CDR2 YYREEE (reference sequence). This CDR3 region has 13 residues. V lost 4 bases to trimming and J lost 1 base, with 5 bases between them. CDR3 nucleotide sequence: TGTGCCAGCAGCCCCCAGAACACCGGGGAGCTGTTTTTT. Its protein product is CASSPQNTGELFF.